The entry below gives a single TCR beta chain sequence along with its context. This entry belongs to a study of T cell responses to AZD1222 COVID-19 vaccine. Here immunoSEQ multiplex PCR was the method, and the copy in TCRdb shows in-frame clones only, minus some. The sample lists about 180,000 clones; 80% to 95% were seen once. The sample here was peripheral blood, taken 28 days after the second AZD1222 dose. The TCR originated in an adult who received the AZD1222 COVID-19 vaccine.

CDR3 bases: TGCGCCAGCAGCGACCAACGGGACACTGCCTCTGGGGCCAACGTCCTGACTTTC. The encoded protein is CASSDQRDTASGANVLTF. This sequence joins TRBV5-1 and TRBJ2-6, with a possible D match to TRBD1 (6 bases). V gave up 4 bases and J gave up 0 bases, with 17 bases separating them. The CDR3 length is 18 residues. Germline values: CDR1 SGHRS, CDR2 YFSETQ.